This is a list of T cell receptor beta chains from one sample in a study of shared clonotypes between healthy human individuals. Only in-frame clones appear in the TCRdb table, and some are missing; sequencing was by immunoSEQ multiplex PCR. This sample has some 450,000 clones; 70% to 80% occur once, and the top ten carry around 12%. The material sequenced was PBMCs. The source of these receptors is a woman in her 40s in good health. Some clones in this sample may be carry-over from other donors' samples. Each CDR3 is given with its conserved first and last residue. Fields, in order: CDR3 protein, CDR3 DNA, clone size, J gene, V gene, D gene. The D gene is left open where the match is weak. Part of the rows lack a size; the others show once, few, many or a class for expanded clones.

CDR3 protein: CASSRPGWGYTQYF
CDR3 DNA: TGCGCCAGCAGTCGACCCGGGTGGGGGTATACGCAGTATTTT
clone size: once
J gene: TRBJ2-3
V gene: TRBV23-1
D gene: .

CDR3 protein: CASSISGIMNTEAFF
CDR3 DNA: TGTGCCAGTAGTATCTCAGGGATAATGAACACTGAAGCTTTCTTT
clone size: .
J gene: TRBJ1-1
V gene: TRBV19
D gene: .

CDR3 protein: CASSIKLQQETQYF
CDR3 DNA: TGTGCCAGTAGTATAAAACTACAACAAGAGACCCAGTACTTC
clone size: few
J gene: TRBJ2-5
V gene: TRBV19
D gene: .

CDR3 protein: CASSLGGGQGALNEQYF
CDR3 DNA: TGTGCCAGCAGCTTGGGCGGGGGACAGGGGGCTTTGAACGAGCAGTACTTC
clone size: once
J gene: TRBJ2-7
V gene: TRBV5-4
D gene: TRBD1

CDR3 protein: CASSDLQGWGTEAFF
CDR3 DNA: TGTGCCAGCAGCGATCTACAGGGCTGGGGGACTGAAGCTTTCTTT
clone size: .
J gene: TRBJ1-1
V gene: TRBV7-8
D gene: .

CDR3 protein: CASSLVTSGYNEQFF
CDR3 DNA: TGCGCCAGCAGCTTGGTGACTAGCGGGTATAATGAGCAGTTCTTC
clone size: .
J gene: TRBJ2-1
V gene: TRBV5-1
D gene: TRBD2

CDR3 protein: CASSSGLADTYEQYF
CDR3 DNA: TGTGCCAGCAGCTCCGGACTAGCGGATACCTACGAGCAGTACTTC
clone size: .
J gene: TRBJ2-7
V gene: TRBV7-3
D gene: TRBD2

CDR3 protein: CAISTSGRATYNEQFF
CDR3 DNA: TGTGCCATCAGCACTAGCGGGAGGGCTACCTACAATGAGCAGTTCTTC
clone size: .
J gene: TRBJ2-1
V gene: TRBV10-3
D gene: TRBD2

CDR3 protein: CASSISNSGLQFF
CDR3 DNA: TGTGCCAGTAGTATATCGAATAGCGGCCTGCAGTTCTTC
clone size: .
J gene: TRBJ2-1
V gene: TRBV19
D gene: .

CDR3 protein: CASSFGGGYNEQFF
CDR3 DNA: TGTGCCAGCAGCTTTGGGGGAGGCTACAATGAGCAGTTCTTC
clone size: .
J gene: TRBJ2-1
V gene: TRBV5-4
D gene: .

CDR3 protein: CSVGLDYGYTF
CDR3 DNA: TGCAGCGTTGGGTTGGACTATGGCTACACCTTC
clone size: .
J gene: TRBJ1-2
V gene: TRBV29-1
D gene: .

CDR3 protein: CAWRPGHNEQFF
CDR3 DNA: TGTGCCTGGAGACCTGGCCACAATGAGCAGTTCTTC
clone size: .
J gene: TRBJ2-1
V gene: TRBV30
D gene: .

CDR3 protein: CASSQDFPRVSEQYF
CDR3 DNA: TGCGCCAGCAGCCAAGACTTTCCCAGGGTCTCCGAGCAGTACTTC
clone size: .
J gene: TRBJ2-7
V gene: TRBV4-1
D gene: .

CDR3 protein: CAWVKHTEAFF
CDR3 DNA: TGTGCCTGGGTAAAGCACACTGAAGCTTTCTTT
clone size: .
J gene: TRBJ1-1
V gene: TRBV30
D gene: .

CDR3 protein: CASSIRTSGSYNEQFF
CDR3 DNA: TGTGCCAGCAGCATCAGGACTAGCGGGAGCTACAATGAGCAGTTCTTC
clone size: .
J gene: TRBJ2-1
V gene: TRBV9
D gene: TRBD2

CDR3 protein: CASSLYQHTGELFF
CDR3 DNA: TGTGCCAGCAGCTTATACCAGCACACCGGGGAGCTGTTTTTT
clone size: .
J gene: TRBJ2-2
V gene: TRBV7-6
D gene: .

CDR3 protein: CASRPKRSLCNQPQHF
CDR3 DNA: TGTGCAAGTCGCCCCAAGAGGTCTTTATGCAATCAGCCCCAGCATTTT
clone size: few
J gene: TRBJ1-5
V gene: TRBV12-2
D gene: .